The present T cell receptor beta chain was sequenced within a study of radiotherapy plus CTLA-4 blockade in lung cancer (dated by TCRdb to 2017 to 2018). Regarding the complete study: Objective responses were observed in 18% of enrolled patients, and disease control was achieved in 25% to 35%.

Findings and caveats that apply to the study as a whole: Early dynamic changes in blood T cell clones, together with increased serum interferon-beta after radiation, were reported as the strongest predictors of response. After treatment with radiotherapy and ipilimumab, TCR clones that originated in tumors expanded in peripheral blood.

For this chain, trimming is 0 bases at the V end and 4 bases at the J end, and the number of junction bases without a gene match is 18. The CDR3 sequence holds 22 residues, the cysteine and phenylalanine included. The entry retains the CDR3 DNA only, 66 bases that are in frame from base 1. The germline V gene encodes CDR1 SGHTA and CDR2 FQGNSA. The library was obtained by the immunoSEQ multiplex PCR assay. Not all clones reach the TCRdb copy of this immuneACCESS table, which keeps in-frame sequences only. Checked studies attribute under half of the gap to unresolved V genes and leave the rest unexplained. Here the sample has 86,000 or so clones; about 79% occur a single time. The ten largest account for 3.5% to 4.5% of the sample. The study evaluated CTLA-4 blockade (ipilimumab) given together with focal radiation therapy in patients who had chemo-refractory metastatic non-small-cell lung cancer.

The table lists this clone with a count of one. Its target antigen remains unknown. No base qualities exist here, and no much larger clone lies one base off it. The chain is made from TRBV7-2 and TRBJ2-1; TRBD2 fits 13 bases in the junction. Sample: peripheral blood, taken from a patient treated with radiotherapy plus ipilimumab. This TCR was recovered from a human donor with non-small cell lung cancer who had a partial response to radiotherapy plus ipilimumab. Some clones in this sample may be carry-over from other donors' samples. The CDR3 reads CASSLAGRARTSGRGRYNEQFF. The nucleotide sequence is TGTGCCAGCAGCTTAGCGGGCAGGGCAAGGACTAGCGGGAGAGGTCGGTACAATGAGCAGTTCTTC.